This T cell receptor beta chain was profiled in a study of shared T cell receptors in the human thymus. The germline gives CDR1 KGHSH, CDR2 LQKENI. This CDR3 is built from 16 residues. Trimming shortened V by 3 bases and J by 2 bases, and 16 bases separated the two germline ends. This table comes from immunoSEQ multiplex PCR, and its TCRdb copy is limited to in-frame clones, with some not included. The data contain hundreds of thousands of clones, about 90% of them seen just once; the ten biggest clones take up roughly 0.0094%. The data also belong to a second study, concerning human thymus T cells. That source reports: Thymic resections from corrective heart surgery supplied the tissue. Related studies noted strongly shared thymic repertoires across unrelated people.

The V and J genes are TRBV18 and TRBJ2-5; D may be TRBD1 (5 bases). Sequenced: thymocytes. The sequence was collected from a boy under two years old with a congenital heart defect. CDR3 loop: CASSPPGPRNQETQYF. Here the CDR3 DNA reads TGTGCCAGCTCACCGCCAGGGCCGCGCAATCAAGAGACCCAGTACTTC.